These 10 T cell receptor beta chains were sequenced from one sample in a study of blood T cell repertoires in COVID-19. This table comes from immunoSEQ multiplex PCR, and its TCRdb copy is limited to in-frame clones, with some not included. The sample lists more than 200,000 clones, around 90% seen once, with under 2.5% in the top ten. Specimen: PBMCs or T cells enriched from blood (not recorded which). The source is a young woman who had recovered from COVID-19.

The rearrangement links TRBV6-5 to TRBJ2-5; TRBD1 matches at 10 bases. The CDR3 runs to 15 residues. Germline CDR1 reads MNHEY; CDR2 reads SVGAGI. Unmatched junction bases numbered 3, after V lost 1 base and J lost 4 bases. CDR3 in DNA: TGTGCCAGCAGTTACTGGGACAGGGGAGGAGAGACCCAGTACTTC. Its translation: CASSYWDRGGETQYF.

This clone occurred a few times. The rearrangement joins TRBV9 to TRBJ2-7; 8 positions agree with TRBD2. This CDR3 region has 13 residues. In germline, CDR1 is SGDLS, CDR2 YYNGEE. V lost 3 bases and J lost 12; bases outside the gene matches: 11. CDR3 in DNA: TGTGCCAGCAGCGACGGACTAGCCGACGTACGGTACTTC. It is translated as CASSDGLADVRYF. Full variable domain (rest looked up from reference TRBV9 and TRBJ2-7): DSGVTQTPKHLITATGQRVTLRCSPRSGDLSVYWYQQSLDQGLQFLIQYYNGEERAKGNILERFSAQQFPDLHSELNLSSLELGDSALYFCASSDGLADVRYFGPGTRLTVT.

V usage is TRBV9 and J usage is TRBJ2-1, with 9 bases aligning to TRBD1. The trim removed 5 bases at V and 9 bases at J, leaving 12 bases unmatched. CDR1 and CDR2 from the germline V gene are SGDLS and YYNGEE. The CDR3 loop spans 15 amino acids. This chain's CDR3 is CASREGQGTSGEQFF. The CDR3 coding sequence is TGTGCCAGCAGGGAAGGACAGGGGACTTCGGGTGAGCAGTTCTTC. The complete variable domain, with remaining parts taken from reference TRBV9 and TRBJ2-1, reads DSGVTQTPKHLITATGQRVTLRCSPRSGDLSVYWYQQSLDQGLQFLIQYYNGEERAKGNILERFSAQQFPDLHSELNLSSLELGDSALYFCASREGQGTSGEQFFGPGTRLTVL.

This rearrangement joins TRBV7-9 to TRBJ2-5; maybe TRBD1 (5 bases). The CDR3 is 14 amino acids. The germline V gene encodes CDR1 SEHNR and CDR2 FQNEAQ (reference sequence). Trimming shortened V by 1 base and J by 4 bases, and 10 bases separated the two germline ends. CDR3 nucleotide sequence: TGTGCCAGCAGCTTAGGGGGCGAGGCAGAGACCCAGTACTTC. Amino acids: CASSLGGEAETQYF.

CDR3 DNA sequence: TGCAGCGTAGGCCGGGACAACTACGAGCAGTACTTC. Its translation is CSVGRDNYEQYF. V is TRBV29-1 and J is TRBJ2-7; D perhaps matches TRBD1 (6 bases). The CDR3 covers 12 residues. Germline V gene data show CDR1 as SQVTM and CDR2 as ANQGSEA. The V gene lost 6 bases and the J gene lost 3 bases, with 12 bases spanning the gap.

The V gene is TRBV6-5, the J gene TRBJ1-1; D is unresolved. There are 15 residues in the CDR3. Germline V gives CDR1 MNHEY, CDR2 SVGAGI. V lost 4 bases to trimming and J lost 3 bases, with 15 bases between them. The CDR3 coding sequence is TGTGCCAGCAGTTCAAGCGGCCGGGGATACACTGAAGCTTTCTTT. Its protein product is CASSSSGRGYTEAFF.

The count of this clone is one. The chain is built from TRBV6-2 or TRBV6-3 and TRBJ2-1; 9 bases align to TRBD2. CDR3 size: 18 residues. The germline CDR1 and CDR2 sequences are MNHEY and SVGEGT. The J segment lost 0 bases and the V segment lost 2 bases, leaving 8 bases of the junction unmatched. The CDR3 sequence is CASSYDIAGGSSYNEQFF. CDR3 coding DNA: TGTGCCAGCAGTTACGATATCGCGGGGGGGAGCTCCTACAATGAGCAGTTCTTC.

V and J are TRBV19 and TRBJ2-1, with 10 bases fitting TRBD2. Per the germline V gene, CDR1 is LNHDA and CDR2 is SQIVND (reference sequence). This CDR3 has 16 residues. The ends lost 3 bases at V and 5 bases at J; junction bases unmatched: 7. The CDR3 DNA reads TGTGCCAGTAGTATCCAAGCGGGGGGGCTAGACAATGAGCAGTTCTTC. It specifies CASSIQAGGLDNEQFF.

The rearrangement links TRBV5-1 to TRBJ2-1; 11 nucleotides agree with TRBD2. Germline values: CDR1 SGHRS, CDR2 YFSETQ. V was clipped by 3 bases and J by 3 bases; unmatched bases: 5. The CDR3 is made up of 16 amino acids. CDR3 nucleotides: TGCGCCAGCAGCTCCGTTAGCGGGAGGGGCTACAATGAGCAGTTCTTC. Protein sequence: CASSSVSGRGYNEQFF.

This rearrangement joins TRBV5-1 to TRBJ2-7; TRBD1 might be the D (7 bases). V was pared by 0 bases and J by 6 bases, with 13 bases between. CDR1 SGHRS and CDR2 YFSETQ come from the germline V gene. This CDR3 has 14 amino acids. The CDR3 is CASSLGRGPSEQYF. The CDR3 bases are TGCGCCAGCAGCTTGGGGAGGGGGCCCAGCGAGCAGTACTTC. Variable domain in full (rest from reference TRBV5-1 and TRBJ2-7): KAGVTQTPRYLIKTRGQQVTLSCSPISGHRSVSWYQQTPGQGLQFLFEYFSETQRNKGNFPGRFSGRQFSNSRSEMNVSTLELGDSALYLCASSLGRGPSEQYFGPGTRLTVT.